This TCR beta chain is from a study of cytomegalovirus exposure and HLA in healthy donors. Study outcomes and limitations: Associated with cytomegalovirus, according to the listing, were fewer than 200 TCR beta chains. In a later analysis, across HLA loci, associated TCR counts were highest for DRB1, lowest for HLA-C.

Notes on this clone: The antigen remains unidentified.

Use of 60 Vbeta and 13 Jbeta primers characterized the PCR. Sequencing used immunoSEQ multiplex PCR; TCRdb keeps in-frame clones, though not all of them. The sample holds about 70,000 clones, 80% to 90% seen once. Healthy people donating bone marrow made up the donors. V was clipped by 2 bases and J by 6 bases, with 15 bases between them. In germline, CDR1 is SGHDT, CDR2 YYEEEE. The CDR3 extends over 15 amino acids. The sequence came from a woman in her thirties in good health and CMV-seronegative. V and J are TRBV5-6 and TRBJ2-1, with a possible D match to TRBD2 (5 bases). The sequencing input was PBMCs. As DNA, the CDR3 is TGTGCCAGCAGCTTCGTCCCGTCCGCGGGCAATGAGCAGTTCTTC. The encoded protein is CASSFVPSAGNEQFF.